What follows is one T cell receptor beta chain and its context. Its antigen is undetermined. This CDR3 region has 18 residues. Germline assignment: CDR1 SGHAT and CDR2 FQNNGV. The V end lost 5 bases, the J end lost 0 bases, and 22 bases lay between the germline ends. This sample is drawn from a study of response to subunit inactivated influenza vaccine. Study results and limitations: Researchers suggested that each seasonal influenza vaccination recruits few new T cells.

Each CDR3 protein is one row after TCRdb ran MiXCR on the RT-PCR reads. The sample has hundreds of thousands of distinct CDR3 sequences, approximately 7.7% seen once. The specimen comprised PBMCs from blood, sampled around 2 years after vaccination. The clonotype originates from a man aged 50-75 years who received an inactivated influenza vaccine. J is TRBJ1-1 and V is TRBV11-2, with D perhaps matching TRBD1 (5 bases). This CDR3 reads CASSQDTTQRVVNTEAFF. The CDR3 coding sequence is TGTGCCAGCAGCCAGGACACGACACAAAGGGTGGTGAACACTGAAGCTTTCTTT. Together with reference TRBV11-2 and TRBJ1-1, the CDR3 gives the full variable domain: EAGVAQSPRYKIIEKRQSVAFWCNPISGHATLYWYQQILGQGPKLLIQFQNNGVVDDSQLPKDRFSAERLKGVDSTLKIQPAKLEDSAVYLCASSQDTTQRVVNTEAFFGQGTRLTVV.